This TCR beta chain was identified in a study of blood T cell repertoires in COVID-19. The germline CDR1 and CDR2 sequences are MNHEY and SVGAGI. The CDR3 consists of 16 residues. J gave up 0 bases and V 4 bases, and 5 bases lay outside the gene matches. Assay used: immunoSEQ multiplex PCR; TCRdb lists only in-frame clones, some missing. Among 150,000 to 200,000 clones, 65% to 90% were seen once, and the ten largest hold 7.5% to 10%. This chain joins TRBV6-5 and TRBJ2-7; TRBD2 matches at 11 bases. This receptor was identified in a man aged 50-60 years with active or convalescent COVID-19. Sequencing input: peripheral blood. The CDR3 sequence is CASSSATSGASYEQYF. DNA of the CDR3: TGTGCCAGCAGTTCCGCGACTAGCGGGGCCTCCTACGAGCAGTACTTC.